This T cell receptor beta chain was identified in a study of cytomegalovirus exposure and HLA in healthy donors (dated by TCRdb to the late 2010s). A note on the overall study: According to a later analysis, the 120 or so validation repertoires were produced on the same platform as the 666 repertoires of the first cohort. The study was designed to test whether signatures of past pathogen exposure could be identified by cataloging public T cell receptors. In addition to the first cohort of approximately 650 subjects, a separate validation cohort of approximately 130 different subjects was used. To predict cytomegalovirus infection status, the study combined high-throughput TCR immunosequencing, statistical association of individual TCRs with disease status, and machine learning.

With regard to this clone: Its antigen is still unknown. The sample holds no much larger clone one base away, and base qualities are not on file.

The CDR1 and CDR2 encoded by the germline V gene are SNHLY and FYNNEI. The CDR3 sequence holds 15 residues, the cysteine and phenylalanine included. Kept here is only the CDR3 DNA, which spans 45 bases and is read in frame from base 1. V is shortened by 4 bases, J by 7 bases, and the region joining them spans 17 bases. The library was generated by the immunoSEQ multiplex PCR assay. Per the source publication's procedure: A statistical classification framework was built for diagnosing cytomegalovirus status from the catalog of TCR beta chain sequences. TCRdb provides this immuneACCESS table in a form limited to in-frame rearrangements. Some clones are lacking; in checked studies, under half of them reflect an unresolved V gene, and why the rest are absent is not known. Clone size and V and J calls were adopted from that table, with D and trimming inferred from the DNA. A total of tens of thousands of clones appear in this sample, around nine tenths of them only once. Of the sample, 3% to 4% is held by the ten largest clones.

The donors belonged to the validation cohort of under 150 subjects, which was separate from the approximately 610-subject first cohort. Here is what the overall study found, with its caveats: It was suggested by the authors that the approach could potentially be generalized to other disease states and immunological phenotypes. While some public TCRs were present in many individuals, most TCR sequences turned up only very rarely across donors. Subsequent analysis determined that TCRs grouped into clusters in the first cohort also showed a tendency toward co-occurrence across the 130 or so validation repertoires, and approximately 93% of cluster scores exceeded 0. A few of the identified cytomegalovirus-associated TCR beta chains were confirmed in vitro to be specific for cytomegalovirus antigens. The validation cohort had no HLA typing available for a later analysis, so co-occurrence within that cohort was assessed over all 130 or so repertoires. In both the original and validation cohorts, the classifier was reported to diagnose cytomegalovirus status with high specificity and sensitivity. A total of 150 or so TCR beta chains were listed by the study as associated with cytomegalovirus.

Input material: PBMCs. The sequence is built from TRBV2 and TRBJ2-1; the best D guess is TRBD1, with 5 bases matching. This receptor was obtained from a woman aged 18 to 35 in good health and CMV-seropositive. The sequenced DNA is TGTGCCAGCAGTGTGACAGTCGTAGGCATAAATGAGCAGTTCTTC. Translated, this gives CASSVTVVGINEQFF.